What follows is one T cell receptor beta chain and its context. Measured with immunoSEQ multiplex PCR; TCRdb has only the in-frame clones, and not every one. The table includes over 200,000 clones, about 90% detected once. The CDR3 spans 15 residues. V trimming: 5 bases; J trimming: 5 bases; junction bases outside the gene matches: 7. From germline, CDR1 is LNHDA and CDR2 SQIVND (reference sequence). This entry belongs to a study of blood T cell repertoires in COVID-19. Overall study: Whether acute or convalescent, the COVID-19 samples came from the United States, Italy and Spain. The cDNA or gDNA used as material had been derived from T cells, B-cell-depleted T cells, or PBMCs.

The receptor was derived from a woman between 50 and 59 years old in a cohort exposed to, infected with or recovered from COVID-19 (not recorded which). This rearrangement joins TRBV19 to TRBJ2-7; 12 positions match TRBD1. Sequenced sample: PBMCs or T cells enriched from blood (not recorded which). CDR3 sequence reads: CASSRPGQGANEQYF. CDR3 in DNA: TGTGCCAGTAGTCGCCCGGGACAGGGGGCAAACGAGCAGTACTTC.